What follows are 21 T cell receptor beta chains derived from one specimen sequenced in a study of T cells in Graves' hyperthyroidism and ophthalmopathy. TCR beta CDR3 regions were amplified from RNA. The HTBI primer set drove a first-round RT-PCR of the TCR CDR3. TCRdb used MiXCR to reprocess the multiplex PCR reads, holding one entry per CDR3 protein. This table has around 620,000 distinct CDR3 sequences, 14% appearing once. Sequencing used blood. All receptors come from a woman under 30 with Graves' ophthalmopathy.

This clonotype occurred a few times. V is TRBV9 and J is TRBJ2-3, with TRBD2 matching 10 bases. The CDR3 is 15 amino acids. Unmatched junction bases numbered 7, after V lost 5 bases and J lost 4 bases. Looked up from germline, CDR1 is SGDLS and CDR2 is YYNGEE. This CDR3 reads CASRSGTSVADTQYF. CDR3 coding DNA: TGTGCCAGCAGATCCGGGACTAGCGTTGCAGATACGCAGTATTTT.

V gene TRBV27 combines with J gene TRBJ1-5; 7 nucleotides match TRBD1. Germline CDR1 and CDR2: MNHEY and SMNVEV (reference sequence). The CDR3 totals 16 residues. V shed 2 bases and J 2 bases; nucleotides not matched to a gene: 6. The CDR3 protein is CASSLRQGEGNQPQHF. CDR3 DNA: TGTGCCAGCAGTTTAAGACAGGGTGAAGGCAATCAGCCCCAGCATTTT.

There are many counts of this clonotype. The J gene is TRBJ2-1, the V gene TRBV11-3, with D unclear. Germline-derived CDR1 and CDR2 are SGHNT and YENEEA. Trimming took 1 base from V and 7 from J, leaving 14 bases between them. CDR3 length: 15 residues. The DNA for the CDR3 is TGTGCCAGCAGCTTAGGGTCCCTCGGAAGGAATGAGCAGTTCTTC. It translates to CASSLGSLGRNEQFF.

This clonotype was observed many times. The CDR3 protein is CSAPGQGAYEQYF. DNA of the CDR3: TGCAGTGCGCCCGGACAGGGGGCGTACGAGCAGTACTTC. The chain uses TRBV20-1 and TRBJ2-7, with 11 bases fitting TRBD1. V shed 6 bases and J 4 bases; nucleotides not matched to a gene: 5. Germline V gene lookup returns CDR1 DFQATT and CDR2 SNEGSKA (reference sequence). The CDR3 sequence is 13 residues long.

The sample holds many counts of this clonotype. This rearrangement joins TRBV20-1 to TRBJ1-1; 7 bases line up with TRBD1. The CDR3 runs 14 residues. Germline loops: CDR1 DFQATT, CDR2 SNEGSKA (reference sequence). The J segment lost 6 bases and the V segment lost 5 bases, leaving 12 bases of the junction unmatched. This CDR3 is CSADLPGQTPEAFF. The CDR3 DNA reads TGCAGTGCTGACCTCCCGGGACAGACCCCTGAAGCTTTCTTT.

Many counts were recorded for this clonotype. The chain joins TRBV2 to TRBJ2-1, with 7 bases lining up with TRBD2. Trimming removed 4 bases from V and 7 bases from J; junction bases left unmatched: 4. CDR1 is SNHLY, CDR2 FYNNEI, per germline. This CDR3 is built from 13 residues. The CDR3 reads CASSGGGENEQFF. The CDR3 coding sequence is TGTGCCAGCAGTGGGGGGGGAGAGAATGAGCAGTTCTTC.

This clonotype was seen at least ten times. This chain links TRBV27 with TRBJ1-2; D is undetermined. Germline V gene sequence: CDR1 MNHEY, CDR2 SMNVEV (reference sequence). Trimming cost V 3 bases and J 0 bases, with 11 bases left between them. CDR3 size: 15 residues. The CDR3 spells CASSLATGSNYGYTF. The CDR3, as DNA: TGTGCCAGCAGTTTGGCCACGGGATCTAACTATGGCTACACCTTC.

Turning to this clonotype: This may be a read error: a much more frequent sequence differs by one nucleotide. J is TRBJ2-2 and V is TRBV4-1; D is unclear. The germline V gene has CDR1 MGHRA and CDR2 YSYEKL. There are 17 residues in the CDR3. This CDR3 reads CASSPVAVLRNSGELFF. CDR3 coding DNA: TGCGCCAGCAGCCCAGTAGCAGTGTTGCGGAACTCCGGGGAGCTGTTTTTT.

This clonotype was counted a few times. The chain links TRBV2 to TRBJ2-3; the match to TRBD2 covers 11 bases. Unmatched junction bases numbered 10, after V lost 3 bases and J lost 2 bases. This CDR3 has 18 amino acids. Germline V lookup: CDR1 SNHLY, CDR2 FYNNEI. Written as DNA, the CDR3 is TGTGCCAGCAGTGAGCCCGAGGGACTAGCGGAGGACACAGATACGCAGTATTTT. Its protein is CASSEPEGLAEDTDTQYF.

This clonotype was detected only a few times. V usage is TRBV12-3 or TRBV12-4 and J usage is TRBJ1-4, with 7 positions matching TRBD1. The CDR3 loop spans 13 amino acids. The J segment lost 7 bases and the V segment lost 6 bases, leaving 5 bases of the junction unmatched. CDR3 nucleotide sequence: TGTGCCAGCAGCCATCGACAGGGTGAAAAACTGTTTTTT. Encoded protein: CASSHRQGEKLFF.

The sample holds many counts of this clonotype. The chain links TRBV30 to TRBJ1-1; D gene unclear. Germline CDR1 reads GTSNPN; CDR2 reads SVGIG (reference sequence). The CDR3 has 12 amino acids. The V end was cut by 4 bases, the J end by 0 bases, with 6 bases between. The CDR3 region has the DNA TGTGCCTGGATGAGGTTGAACACTGAAGCTTTCTTT. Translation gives CAWMRLNTEAFF.

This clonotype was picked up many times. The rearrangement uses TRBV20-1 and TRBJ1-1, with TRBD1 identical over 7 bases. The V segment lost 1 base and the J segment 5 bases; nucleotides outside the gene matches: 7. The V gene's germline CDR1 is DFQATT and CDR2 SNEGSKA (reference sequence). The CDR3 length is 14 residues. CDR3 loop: CSARAPTGITEAFF. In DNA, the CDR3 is TGCAGTGCTAGAGCCCCGACAGGGATTACTGAAGCTTTCTTT.

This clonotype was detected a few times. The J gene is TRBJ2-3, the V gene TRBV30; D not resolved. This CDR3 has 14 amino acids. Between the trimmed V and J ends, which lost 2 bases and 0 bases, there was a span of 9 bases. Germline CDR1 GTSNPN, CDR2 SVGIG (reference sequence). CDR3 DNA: TGTGCCTGGAGTAAAGGGCTTAGCACAGATACGCAGTATTTT. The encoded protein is CAWSKGLSTDTQYF.

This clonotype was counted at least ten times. CDR3 region: CASSGQGLYNEQFF. CDR3 nucleotides: TGTGCCAGCAGTGGACAGGGTCTGTACAATGAGCAGTTCTTC. The V call is TRBV2, the J call TRBJ2-1; TRBD1 aligns across 7 bases. The V segment lost 4 bases and the J segment 4 bases; nucleotides outside the gene matches: 4. Germline V gene data show CDR1 as SNHLY and CDR2 as FYNNEI. CDR3 length: 14 amino acids.

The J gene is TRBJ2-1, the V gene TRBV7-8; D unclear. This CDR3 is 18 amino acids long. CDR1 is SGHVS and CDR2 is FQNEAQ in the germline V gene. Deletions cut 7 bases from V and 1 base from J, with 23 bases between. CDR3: CASNPGPTALSSYNEQFF. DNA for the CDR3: TGTGCCAGCAACCCCGGACCAACGGCCCTTTCTTCCTACAATGAGCAGTTCTTC. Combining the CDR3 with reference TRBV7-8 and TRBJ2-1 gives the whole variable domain GAGVSQSPRYKVAKRGQDVALRCDPISGHVSLFWYQQALGQGPEFLTYFQNEAQLDKSGLPSDRFFAERPEGSVSTLKIQRTQQEDSAVYLCASNPGPTALSSYNEQFFGPGTRLTVL.

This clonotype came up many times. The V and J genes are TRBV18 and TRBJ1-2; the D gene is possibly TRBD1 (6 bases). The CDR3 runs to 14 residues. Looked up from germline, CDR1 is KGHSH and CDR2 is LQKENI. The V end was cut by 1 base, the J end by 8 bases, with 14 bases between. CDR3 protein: CASSPRTAWRGYTF. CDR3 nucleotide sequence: TGTGCCAGCTCACCACGGACAGCCTGGAGGGGCTACACCTTC.

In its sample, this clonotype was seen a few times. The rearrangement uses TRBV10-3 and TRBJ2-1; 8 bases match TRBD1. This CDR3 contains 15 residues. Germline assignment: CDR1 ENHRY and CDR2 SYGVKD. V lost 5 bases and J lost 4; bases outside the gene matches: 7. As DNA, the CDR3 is TGTGCCATCAGTCCCGGGACAGGTAGTTACAATGAGCAGTTCTTC. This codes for CAISPGTGSYNEQFF.

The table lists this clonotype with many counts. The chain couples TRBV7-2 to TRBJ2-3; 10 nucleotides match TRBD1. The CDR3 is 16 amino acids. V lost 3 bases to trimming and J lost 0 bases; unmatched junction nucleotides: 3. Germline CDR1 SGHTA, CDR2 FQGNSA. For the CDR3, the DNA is TGTGCCAGCAGCTTGACAGGGGGCGGTAGCACAGATACGCAGTATTTT. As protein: CASSLTGGGSTDTQYF.

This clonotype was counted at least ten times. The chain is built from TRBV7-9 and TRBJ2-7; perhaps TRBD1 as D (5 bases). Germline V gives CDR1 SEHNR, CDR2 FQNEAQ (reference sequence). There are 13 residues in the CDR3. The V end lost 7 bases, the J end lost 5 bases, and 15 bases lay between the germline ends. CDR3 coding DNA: TGTGCCAGCATCCCCGGGCAGGGCAACGAGCAGTACTTC. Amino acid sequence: CASIPGQGNEQYF.

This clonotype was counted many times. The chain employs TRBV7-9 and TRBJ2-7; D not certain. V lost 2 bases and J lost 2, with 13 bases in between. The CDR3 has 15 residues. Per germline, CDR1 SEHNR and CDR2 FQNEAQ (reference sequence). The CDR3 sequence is CASSLRRLGAYEQYF. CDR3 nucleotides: TGTGCCAGCAGCTTAAGGCGTCTAGGAGCCTACGAGCAGTACTTC.

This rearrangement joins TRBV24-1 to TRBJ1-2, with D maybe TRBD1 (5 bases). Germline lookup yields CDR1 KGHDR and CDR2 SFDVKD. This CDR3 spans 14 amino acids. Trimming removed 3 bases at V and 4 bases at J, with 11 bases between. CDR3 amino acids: CATSDGASLYGYTF. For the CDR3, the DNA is TGTGCCACCAGTGATGGGGCTTCGCTCTATGGCTACACCTTC.